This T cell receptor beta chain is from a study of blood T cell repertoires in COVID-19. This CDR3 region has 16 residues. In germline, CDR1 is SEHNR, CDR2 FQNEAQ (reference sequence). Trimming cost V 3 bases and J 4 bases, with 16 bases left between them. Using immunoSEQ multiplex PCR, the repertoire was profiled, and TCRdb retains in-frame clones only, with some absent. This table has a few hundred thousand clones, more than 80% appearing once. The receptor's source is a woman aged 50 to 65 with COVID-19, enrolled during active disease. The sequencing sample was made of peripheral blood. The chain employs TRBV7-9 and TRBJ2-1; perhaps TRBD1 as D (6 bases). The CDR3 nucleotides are TGTGCCAGCAGCTTTTGGGGGCCAAGTAGGTACAATGAGCAGTTCTTC. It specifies CASSFWGPSRYNEQFF.